This T cell receptor (beta chain) was obtained from a study of blood T cell repertoires in COVID-19. CDR1 MGHRA and CDR2 YSYEKL come from the germline V gene. The CDR3 runs to 16 residues. V dropped 1 base and J dropped 0 bases, with 12 bases sitting between them. This clone has more than one count but fewer than ten. The table came from immunoSEQ multiplex PCR; TCRdb's copy has only in-frame clones and leaves some out. The sample comprises about 500,000 clones, around 87% of which are singletons, and roughly 0.7% rests with the top ten. The V and J genes are TRBV4-1 and TRBJ1-1; the D is unclear. The sequenced sample was PBMCs or T cells enriched from blood (not recorded which). This sequence was found in a woman younger than 30 who had recovered from COVID-19. The CDR3 spells CASSQVTPKMNTEAFF. DNA of the CDR3: TGCGCCAGCAGCCAAGTTACCCCTAAGATGAACACTGAAGCTTTCTTT.